The present T cell receptor (beta chain) was sequenced within a study of response to subunit inactivated influenza vaccine. This clonotype occurred a few times. Its antigen remains unknown. TCRdb processed the RT-PCR reads anew with MiXCR; each CDR3 protein has one entry. Among 150,000 to 200,000 distinct CDR3 sequences listed, roughly a tenth were seen once. The CDR3 sequence is 15 residues long. J gave up 4 bases and V 4 bases, and 7 bases lay outside the gene matches. In germline, CDR1 is MNHNS, CDR2 SASEGT. Study conclusions and caveats: Few new T cells, the authors suggested, are recruited by each seasonal influenza vaccination.

This TCR was sampled from a man over 45 who received an inactivated influenza vaccine. The chain is built from TRBV6-1 and TRBJ1-2; 9 positions agree with TRBD1. The starting material was non-naive T cells sorted from PBMCs, obtained roughly 48 days after vaccination. CDR3 nucleotides: TGTGCCAGCAGTGGGGGACAGGGTGCGCTCTATGGCTACACCTTC. It is translated as CASSGGQGALYGYTF.